This TCR beta chain was found in a study of radiotherapy plus CTLA-4 blockade in lung cancer. Study-level background: Objective responses were documented in around 20% of patients, with disease control in about 28%.

The V gene's germline CDR1 is MGHRA and CDR2 YSYEKL. Trimming left V 4 bases short and J 7 bases short, with 17 bases between. The CDR3 contains 15 residues. Each patient with chemo-refractory metastatic non-small-cell lung cancer was treated with focal radiation plus CTLA-4 blockade using ipilimumab. This clone was counted at least ten times. Its antigen is currently unknown. Sequenced by immunoSEQ multiplex PCR; TCRdb stores in-frame clones only, minus some. The sample has roughly 75,000 clones, over 70% seen once; the top ten hold roughly 22%. The study's findings and limits: TCR clones originating in tumors grew in number in blood after radiotherapy plus ipilimumab.

The material sequenced was peripheral blood, taken from a patient treated with radiotherapy plus ipilimumab. V is TRBV4-1 and J is TRBJ1-3; D is perhaps TRBD1 (6 bases). The source of this sequence is a human donor with non-small cell lung cancer whose response to radiotherapy plus ipilimumab could not be evaluated. Some clones in this sample may be carry-over from other donors' samples. Written as DNA, the CDR3 is TGCGCCAGCAGCCCCTTCGCCCCAGGGGTTAACACCATATATTTT. Translating it yields CASSPFAPGVNTIYF.